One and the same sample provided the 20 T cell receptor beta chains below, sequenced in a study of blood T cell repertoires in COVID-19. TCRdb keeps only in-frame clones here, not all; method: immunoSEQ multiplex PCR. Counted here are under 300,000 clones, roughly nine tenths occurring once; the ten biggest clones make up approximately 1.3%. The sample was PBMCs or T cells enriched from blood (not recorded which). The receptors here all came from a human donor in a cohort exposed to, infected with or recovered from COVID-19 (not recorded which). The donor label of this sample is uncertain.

This CDR3 is CASSPFGGGSYGYTF. CDR3 DNA: TGTGCCAGCAGCCCCTTTGGAGGGGGCTCTTATGGCTACACCTTC. The chain uses TRBV5-4 and TRBJ1-2; 7 nucleotides match TRBD1. The CDR3 sequence is 15 residues long. The germline gives CDR1 SGHNT, CDR2 YYREEE (reference sequence). Unmatched junction bases numbered 11, after V lost 4 bases and J lost 5 bases.

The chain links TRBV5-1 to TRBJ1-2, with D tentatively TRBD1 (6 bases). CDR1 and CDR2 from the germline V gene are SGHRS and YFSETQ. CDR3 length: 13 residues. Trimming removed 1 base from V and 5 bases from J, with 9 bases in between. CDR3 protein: CASSLPGDYGYTF. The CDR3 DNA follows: TGCGCCAGCAGCTTGCCAGGGGATTATGGCTACACCTTC. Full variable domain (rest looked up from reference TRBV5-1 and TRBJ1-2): KAGVTQTPRYLIKTRGQQVTLSCSPISGHRSVSWYQQTPGQGLQFLFEYFSETQRNKGNFPGRFSGRQFSNSRSEMNVSTLELGDSALYLCASSLPGDYGYTFGSGTRLTVV.

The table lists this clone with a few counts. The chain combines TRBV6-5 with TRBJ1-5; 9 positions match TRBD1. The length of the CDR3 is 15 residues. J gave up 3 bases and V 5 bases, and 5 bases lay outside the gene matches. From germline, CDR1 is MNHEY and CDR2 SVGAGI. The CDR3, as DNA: TGTGCCAGCAGTCCCCGGGACAGGGCCAATCAGCCCCAGCATTTT. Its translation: CASSPRDRANQPQHF.

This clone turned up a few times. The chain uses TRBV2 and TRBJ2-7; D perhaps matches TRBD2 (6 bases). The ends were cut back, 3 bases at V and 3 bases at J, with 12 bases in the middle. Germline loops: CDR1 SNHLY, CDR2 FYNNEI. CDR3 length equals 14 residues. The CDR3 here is CASSDRGTYYEQYF. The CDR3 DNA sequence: TGTGCCAGCAGTGACCGGGGGACGTACTACGAGCAGTACTTC.

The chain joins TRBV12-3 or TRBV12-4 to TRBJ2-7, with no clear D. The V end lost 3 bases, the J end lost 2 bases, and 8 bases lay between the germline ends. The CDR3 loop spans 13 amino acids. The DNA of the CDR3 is TGTGCCAGCAGTTTGAGAAAGACCTACGAGCAGTACTTC. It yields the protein CASSLRKTYEQYF.

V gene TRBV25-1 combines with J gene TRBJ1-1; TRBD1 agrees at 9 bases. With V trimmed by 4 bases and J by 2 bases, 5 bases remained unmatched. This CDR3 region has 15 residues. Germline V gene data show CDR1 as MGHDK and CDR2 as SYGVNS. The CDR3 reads CASSGMDRGNTEAFF. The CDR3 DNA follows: TGTGCCAGCAGTGGGATGGACAGGGGAAACACTGAAGCTTTCTTT.

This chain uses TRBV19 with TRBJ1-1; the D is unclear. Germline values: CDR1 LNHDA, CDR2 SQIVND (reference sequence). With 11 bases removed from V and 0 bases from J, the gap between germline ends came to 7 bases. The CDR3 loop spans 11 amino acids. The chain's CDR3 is CALRVNTEAFF. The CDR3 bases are TGTGCCTTGAGGGTGAACACTGAAGCTTTCTTT.

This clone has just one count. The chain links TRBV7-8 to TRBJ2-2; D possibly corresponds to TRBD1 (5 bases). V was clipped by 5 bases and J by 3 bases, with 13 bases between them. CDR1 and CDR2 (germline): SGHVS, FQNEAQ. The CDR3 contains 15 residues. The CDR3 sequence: CASSNRKGHTGELFF. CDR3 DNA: TGTGCCAGCAGCAACAGGAAGGGCCACACCGGGGAGCTGTTTTTT.

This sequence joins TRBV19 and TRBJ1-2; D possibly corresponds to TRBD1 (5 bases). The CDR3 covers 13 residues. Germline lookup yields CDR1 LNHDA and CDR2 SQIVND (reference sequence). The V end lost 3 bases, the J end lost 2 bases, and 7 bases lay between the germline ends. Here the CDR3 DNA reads TGTGCCAGTAGTATCGACAGAAACTATGGCTACACCTTC. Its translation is CASSIDRNYGYTF.

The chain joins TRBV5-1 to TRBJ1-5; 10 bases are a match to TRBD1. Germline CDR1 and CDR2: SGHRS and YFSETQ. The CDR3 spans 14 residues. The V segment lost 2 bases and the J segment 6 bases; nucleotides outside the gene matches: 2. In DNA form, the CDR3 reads TGCGCCAGCAGCTTCGGGGACAGGGGTCAGCCCCAGCATTTT. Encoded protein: CASSFGDRGQPQHF.

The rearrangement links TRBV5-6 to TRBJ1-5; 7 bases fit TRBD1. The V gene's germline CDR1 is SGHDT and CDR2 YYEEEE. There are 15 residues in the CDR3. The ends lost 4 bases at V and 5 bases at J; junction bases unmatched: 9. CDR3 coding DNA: TGTGCCAGCAGCGTAAATCCAGGGGGAGATCAGCCCCAGCATTTT. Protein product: CASSVNPGGDQPQHF.

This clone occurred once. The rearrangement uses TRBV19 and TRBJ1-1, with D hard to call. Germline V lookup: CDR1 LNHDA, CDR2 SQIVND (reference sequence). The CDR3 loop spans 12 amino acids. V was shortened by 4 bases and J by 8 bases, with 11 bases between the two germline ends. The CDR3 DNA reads TGTGCCAGTAGTACTCCAACAAGAGAAGCTTTCTTT. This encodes CASSTPTREAFF.

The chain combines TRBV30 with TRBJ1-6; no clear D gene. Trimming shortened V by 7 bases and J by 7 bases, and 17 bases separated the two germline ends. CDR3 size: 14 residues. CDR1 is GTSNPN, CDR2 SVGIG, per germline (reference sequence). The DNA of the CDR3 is TGTGCCTCCCCGGGGATCTCTAGAAATTCACCCCTCCACTTT. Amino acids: CASPGISRNSPLHF.

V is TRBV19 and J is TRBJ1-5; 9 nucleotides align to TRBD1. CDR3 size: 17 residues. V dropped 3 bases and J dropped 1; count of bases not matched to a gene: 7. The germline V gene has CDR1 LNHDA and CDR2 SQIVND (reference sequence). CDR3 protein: CASSIKGTGRSNQPQHF. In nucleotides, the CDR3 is TGTGCCAGTAGTATTAAGGGGACAGGGAGGAGCAATCAGCCCCAGCATTTT.

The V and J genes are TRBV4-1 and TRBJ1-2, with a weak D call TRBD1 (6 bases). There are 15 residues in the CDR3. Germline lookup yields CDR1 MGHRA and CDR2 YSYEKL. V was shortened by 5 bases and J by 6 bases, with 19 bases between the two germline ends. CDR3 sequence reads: CASSSPRDTVDGYTF. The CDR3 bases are TGCGCCAGCAGCTCACCCCGGGACACAGTGGATGGCTACACCTTC.

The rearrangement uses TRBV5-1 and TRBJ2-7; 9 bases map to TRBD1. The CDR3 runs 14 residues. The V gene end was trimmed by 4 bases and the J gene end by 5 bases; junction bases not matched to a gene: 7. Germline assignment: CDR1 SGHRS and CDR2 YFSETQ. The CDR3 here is CASSLGQGLDEQYF. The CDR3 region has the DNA TGCGCCAGCAGCCTGGGACAGGGTCTGGACGAGCAGTACTTC.

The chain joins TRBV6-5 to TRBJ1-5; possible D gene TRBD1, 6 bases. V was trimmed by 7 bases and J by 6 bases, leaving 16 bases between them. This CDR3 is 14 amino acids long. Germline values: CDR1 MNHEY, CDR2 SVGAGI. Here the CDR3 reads CASNTDRSGQPQHF. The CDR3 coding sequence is TGTGCCAGCAATACTGACAGGAGTGGTCAGCCCCAGCATTTT.

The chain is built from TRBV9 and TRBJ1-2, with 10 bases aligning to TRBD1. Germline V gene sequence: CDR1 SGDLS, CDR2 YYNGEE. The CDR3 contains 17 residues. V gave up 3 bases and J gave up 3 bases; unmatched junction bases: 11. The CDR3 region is CASSEPEDRGLDYGYTF. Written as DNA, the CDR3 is TGTGCCAGCAGCGAGCCCGAAGACAGGGGGCTCGACTATGGCTACACCTTC.

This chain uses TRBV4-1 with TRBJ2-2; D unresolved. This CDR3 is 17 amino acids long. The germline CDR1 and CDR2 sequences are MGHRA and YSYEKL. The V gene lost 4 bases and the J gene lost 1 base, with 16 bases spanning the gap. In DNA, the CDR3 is TGCGCCAGCAGCCTCCCCAACACGCTTAAGAACACCGGGGAGCTGTTTTTT. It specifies CASSLPNTLKNTGELFF.

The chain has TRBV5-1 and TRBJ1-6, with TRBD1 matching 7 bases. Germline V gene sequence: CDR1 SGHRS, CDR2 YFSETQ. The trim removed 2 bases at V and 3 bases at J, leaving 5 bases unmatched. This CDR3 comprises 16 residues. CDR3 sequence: CASSFGTADYNSPLHF. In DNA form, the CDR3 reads TGCGCCAGCAGCTTTGGGACAGCAGACTATAATTCACCCCTCCACTTT.